Listed here are 22 T cell receptor beta chains from one sample, sequenced in a study of blood T cell repertoires in COVID-19 (TCRdb year 2020). Library creation used the immunoSEQ multiplex PCR assay. Sourced from immuneACCESS, this table was stored by TCRdb with only in-frame sequences that have V and J called. A share of the clones is absent; for the studies checked, an unresolved V gene accounts for under half, and the remainder has no known explanation. The sample includes under 300,000 clones, with about 88% observed a single time. The ten largest clones take up 4.6% of the sample. Sequences were obtained from peripheral blood. The receptors come from a woman aged 40 to 55 who had recovered from COVID-19.

The V and J genes are TRBV2 and TRBJ2-5; 8 bases fit TRBD2. The V segment lost 6 bases and the J segment 7 bases; nucleotides outside the gene matches: 13. This CDR3 region has 15 residues. Germline CDR1 reads SNHLY; CDR2 reads FYNNEI. DNA of the CDR3: TGTGCCAGCAGAGAAACCCATAGCGGGGTAGGGACCCAGTACTTC. It specifies CASRETHSGVGTQYF.

The rearrangement joins TRBV6-5 to TRBJ1-4, with a tentative D call TRBD1 (6 bases). Germline V CDR1 and CDR2: MNHEY, SVGAGI. Trimming took 6 bases from V and 8 from J, leaving 10 bases between them. CDR3 size: 12 residues. CDR3 region: CASRQGSEKLFF. The CDR3 region has the DNA TGTGCCAGCAGACAGGGTAGCGAAAAACTGTTTTTT.

The sample holds one count of this clone. V usage is TRBV5-1 and J usage is TRBJ1-4; D is unclear. The V end lost 0 bases, the J end lost 0 bases, and 12 bases lay between the germline ends. The CDR3 sequence is 17 residues long. Germline loops: CDR1 SGHRS, CDR2 YFSETQ. CDR3 amino acids: CASSLGPGRSTNEKLFF. DNA of the CDR3: TGCGCCAGCAGCTTGGGGCCGGGTCGGTCAACTAATGAAAAACTGTTTTTT.

This chain uses TRBV6-5 with TRBJ1-1; D perhaps matches TRBD1 (5 bases). V lost 6 bases and J lost 3, with 11 bases in between. This CDR3 comprises 13 residues. Germline V gene data show CDR1 as MNHEY and CDR2 as SVGAGI. The DNA of the CDR3 is TGTGCCAGCAGGGGGCGGGGATACACTGAAGCTTTCTTT. Its protein is CASRGRGYTEAFF.

V gene TRBV19 combines with J gene TRBJ2-2, with D possibly matching TRBD1 (5 bases). The germline V and J ends were trimmed by 10 bases and 4 bases, with 10 bases remaining between them. CDR1 and CDR2 (germline): LNHDA, SQIVND (reference sequence). The CDR3 runs 12 residues. The CDR3 DNA follows: TGTGCCACCTGGGGCATCACCGGGGAGCTGTTTTTT. Amino acid sequence: CATWGITGELFF.

The chain uses TRBV11-3 and TRBJ2-7; D might be TRBD2 (6 bases). Per germline, CDR1 SGHNT and CDR2 YENEEA. The CDR3 is 13 amino acids. V lost 6 bases to trimming and J lost 2 bases, with 11 bases between them. The CDR3 loop reads CASSLASPYEQYV. As DNA, the CDR3 is TGTGCCAGCAGTCTAGCGTCCCCCTACGAGCAGTACGTC.

The gene calls are TRBV7-9 and TRBJ2-7, with TRBD1 matching over 10 bases. Trimming cost V 5 bases and J 6 bases; bases outside gene matches: 10. Germline V gene lookup returns CDR1 SEHNR and CDR2 FQNEAQ (reference sequence). The CDR3 covers 15 residues. For the CDR3, the DNA is TGTGCCAGCAGCCGTGGTTCCGGGACAGGGGTCGAGCAGTACTTC. It specifies CASSRGSGTGVEQYF. Using reference TRBV7-9 and TRBJ2-7 for the parts outside the CDR3, the full variable domain is DTGVSQNPRHKITKRGQNVTFRCDPISEHNRLYWYRQTLGQGPEFLTYFQNEAQLEKSRLLSDRFSAERPKGSFSTLEIQRTEQGDSAMYLCASSRGSGTGVEQYFGPGTRLTVT.

This chain links TRBV2 with TRBJ1-2, with TRBD1 as a possible D gene (6 bases). Germline assignment: CDR1 SNHLY and CDR2 FYNNEI. The V end was cut by 6 bases, the J end by 3 bases, with 17 bases between. The CDR3 contains 15 residues. CDR3 in DNA: TGTGCCAGCAGAGATCACAGGGTGTACGACTATGGCTACACCTTC. Translation: CASRDHRVYDYGYTF.

The chain recombines TRBV7-2 with TRBJ1-2; TRBD1 is a possible D gene (6 bases). V was clipped by 5 bases and J by 2 bases, with 9 bases between them. CDR3 length equals 13 residues. Germline values: CDR1 SGHTA, CDR2 FQGNSA. In DNA form, the CDR3 reads TGTGCCAGCAGCCGCACAGGGAACTATGGCTACACCTTC. Its protein product is CASSRTGNYGYTF.

This clone was seen only a few times. V usage is TRBV21-1 and J usage is TRBJ2-1; no DNA check was done on the table's D call, TRBD1. TRBV21-1 is noted as a pseudogene. This CDR3 region has 15 residues. CDR3 protein: CASRGQGASYNEQFF. The DNA of the CDR3 is TGTGCCAGCAGGGGACAGGGGGCATCCTACAATGAGCAGTTCTTC.

The V call is TRBV7-2, the J call TRBJ2-1; TRBD2 matches 7 bases. The CDR3 runs to 14 residues. J gave up 4 bases and V 3 bases, and 3 bases lay outside the gene matches. Per the germline V gene, CDR1 is SGHTA and CDR2 is FQGNSA. Here the CDR3 reads CASSLSSGYNEQFF. CDR3 nucleotide sequence: TGTGCCAGCAGCTTGTCTAGCGGATACAATGAGCAGTTCTTC.

CDR3 coding DNA: TGTGCCAGCGAGATAACAGGGGGTGACTACAATGAGCAGTTCTTC. It translates to CASEITGGDYNEQFF. The gene calls are TRBV7-9 and TRBJ2-1; 8 positions match TRBD1. The length of the CDR3 is 15 residues. Germline V gives CDR1 SEHNR, CDR2 FQNEAQ (reference sequence). V shed 8 bases, J shed 3 bases, and the junction held 9 bases outside the gene matches.

The J gene is TRBJ2-4, the V gene TRBV6-5; D not resolved. The CDR3 is made up of 11 amino acids. V lost 11 bases to trimming and J lost 3 bases, with 8 bases between them. Germline V gene data show CDR1 as MNHEY and CDR2 as SVGAGI. The CDR3 DNA sequence: TGTGCCTCTTCCGGCAAAAACATTCAGTACTTC. Its translation is CASSGKNIQYF.

The gene calls are TRBV2 and TRBJ2-2; 10 bases fit TRBD2. The germline V gene has CDR1 SNHLY and CDR2 FYNNEI. With 4 bases clipped from V and 4 bases from J, the junction kept 6 bases outside the gene matches. The CDR3 has 16 amino acids. The CDR3 bases are TGTGCCAGCAGTGGTCCTAGCGGGAGTGGCACCGGGGAGCTGTTTTTT. It is translated as CASSGPSGSGTGELFF.

This chain connects TRBV19 to TRBJ1-5; no clear D gene. CDR3 length: 16 residues. The V gene lost 0 bases and the J gene lost 2 bases, with 11 bases spanning the gap. CDR1 and CDR2 from the germline V gene are LNHDA and SQIVND (reference sequence). The CDR3 nucleotides are TGTGCCAGTAGTATAGAGTACCGGGGTGGCAATCAGCCCCAGCATTTT. It translates to CASSIEYRGGNQPQHF.

CDR3 protein: CASSPETGYNEQFF. Written as DNA, the CDR3 is TGTGCCAGCTCACCCGAGACAGGTTACAATGAGCAGTTCTTC. This rearrangement joins TRBV18 to TRBJ2-1; the D gene is possibly TRBD1 (6 bases). Trimming pared 3 bases from V and 4 bases from J, leaving 10 bases between. Germline CDR1 and CDR2: KGHSH and LQKENI. The CDR3 runs to 14 residues. Looking up the rest from reference TRBV18 and TRBJ2-1 gives the full variable domain: NAGVMQNPRHLVRRRGQEARLRCSPMKGHSHVYWYRQLPEEGLKFMVYLQKENIIDESGMPKERFSAEFPKEGPSILRIQQVVRGDSAAYFCASSPETGYNEQFFGPGTRLTVL.

The chain uses TRBV12-3 or TRBV12-4 and TRBJ2-2, with TRBD2 matching 7 bases. The CDR3 runs to 13 residues. V gave up 5 bases and J gave up 9 bases; unmatched junction bases: 6. The CDR3 nucleotides are TGTGCCAGCAGTGACGGGGGGAGGCGGGAGCTGTTTTTT. Protein: CASSDGGRRELFF.

The rearrangement links TRBV5-5 to TRBJ2-7; D not resolved. The V end was cut by 0 bases, the J end by 4 bases, with 5 bases between. Germline CDR1 is SGHKS and CDR2 is YYEKEE (reference sequence). CDR3 size: 12 residues. In DNA form, the CDR3 reads TGTGCCAGCAGCTTGGATTTATACGAGCAGTACTTC. Residues: CASSLDLYEQYF. Drawing the rest from reference TRBV5-5 and TRBJ2-7, the complete variable domain is DAGVTQSPTHLIKTRGQQVTLRCSPISGHKSVSWYQQVLGQGPQFIFQYYEKEERGRGNFPDRFSARQFPNYSSELNVNALLLGDSALYLCASSLDLYEQYFGPGTRLTVT.

The CDR3 region is CSVEKNRGLAGGDNEQFF. CDR3 nucleotides: TGCAGCGTTGAAAAGAACAGGGGACTAGCGGGAGGGGACAATGAGCAGTTCTTC. The chain joins TRBV29-1 to TRBJ2-1, with 16 bases matching TRBD2. V lost 2 bases to trimming and J lost 5 bases; unmatched junction nucleotides: 9. The CDR3 contains 18 residues. From germline, CDR1 is SQVTM and CDR2 ANQGSEA.

The chain uses TRBV28 and TRBJ2-5; 8 nucleotides agree with TRBD2. The CDR3 loop spans 13 amino acids. Germline assignment: CDR1 MDHEN and CDR2 SYDVKM. V was pared by 5 bases and J by 5 bases, with 4 bases of the junction left unmatched. DNA of the CDR3: TGTGCCAGCAGTCCGGGGGGGAGGGAGACCCAGTACTTC. As protein: CASSPGGRETQYF. Filled out from reference TRBV28 and TRBJ2-5, the complete variable domain reads DVKVTQSSRYLVKRTGEKVFLECVQDMDHENMFWYRQDPGLGLRLIYFSYDVKMKEKGDIPEGYSVSREKKERFSLILESASTNQTSMYLCASSPGGRETQYFGPGTRLLVL.

The count of this clone is one. This sequence joins TRBV19 and TRBJ2-2; 11 bases align to TRBD2. The germline V gene has CDR1 LNHDA and CDR2 SQIVND (reference sequence). This CDR3 has 16 residues. The V gene end was trimmed by 4 bases and the J gene end by 3 bases; junction bases not matched to a gene: 4. For the CDR3, the DNA is TGTGCCAGTAGTAAACGACTAGCGGGGTACACCGGGGAGCTGTTTTTT. Residues: CASSKRLAGYTGELFF. The full variable domain, completed using reference TRBV19 and TRBJ2-2, is DGGITQSPKYLFRKEGQNVTLSCEQNLNHDAMYWYRQDPGQGLRLIYYSQIVNDFQKGDIAEGYSVSREKKESFPLTVTSAQKNPTAFYLCASSKRLAGYTGELFFGEGSRLTVL.

The chain recombines TRBV7-2 with TRBJ2-5, with a tentative D call TRBD2 (6 bases). The CDR3 is 15 residues long. V lost 3 bases to trimming and J lost 5 bases, with 16 bases between them. Germline V gene data show CDR1 as SGHTA and CDR2 as FQGNSA. The chain's CDR3 is CASSFVEGDVETQYF. CDR3 in DNA: TGTGCCAGCAGCTTTGTGGAGGGAGACGTTGAGACCCAGTACTTC.